Detailed here is one T cell receptor (beta chain). Its cognate antigen has yet to be identified. Base quality data are lacking; no much larger clone is found one base away. Using the deep immunoSEQ assay, multiplex PCR amplified TCR CDR3 regions from genomic DNA. Extracted genomic DNA from each cell subset was spread evenly across all wells of several immunoSEQ 96-well plates, with each plate serving as a replicate. Each replicate PCR for sorted subsets received about 180 ng genomic DNA, equal to tens of thousands of T cell genomes. The purified libraries were quantified using a Qubit 3.0 fluorometer, sized with a Bioanalyzer 2100, and then quantified again using the KAPA Library Quantification kit. Each immunoSEQ 96-well plate was sequenced on its own single-read 150-cycle Illumina NextSeq 550 flow cell. The paper's processing steps were these. The immunoSEQ output contained only junctional sequences without quality scores, so filtering could not match that applied to full-length reads. To assign V/J genes and CDR3, sequences were annotated using PyIR, a Python wrapper for IgBLAST v1.9, with IMGT germline references. Any read was removed if the V/J assignment was weak (E-value above 1e-6), the CDR3 was missing, or the read contained stop codons, out-of-frame junctions, or ambiguous translated residues. A V3J clonotype was defined by an identical inferred V gene, J gene, and CDR3 amino acid sequence. Percentage overlap between repertoires was calculated by dividing the number of shared unique clonotypes by the size of the smaller repertoire. Three approaches were used to assess repertoire richness: RTK rarefaction, the Chao1 estimator, and Recon v2.1 estimates of unobserved clonotypes. OLGA was used to compute generation probabilities for all TCRbeta clonotypes that the gDNA method yielded from a handful of donors. The immuneACCESS repertoire file appears here via TCRdb, limited to in-frame rearrangements. These files lack a portion of the clones; in checked studies, under half of the deficit traces to unresolved V genes, and the cause of the others is not known. V and J calls and clone size are as listed in that table; D and trimming were resolved from the DNA. This sample has around 690,000 clones in its table, and around 91% of those were observed once. 34% of the sample comes from the top ten.

This sample is drawn from a study of shared clonotypes between healthy human individuals (dated by TCRdb to 2020 to 2021). Background for the entire study: A few men and two women, aged 18 to 49 years, made up the cohort. Per donor, three plates each were used for CD4 naive and CD4 memory, two for CD8 naive, and one for CD8 memory. To estimate repertoire size and how much clonotypes are shared between individuals, the study performed deep sequencing of blood TCR repertoires from roughly five healthy adults. To increase sequencing depth and limit assay-specific biases, TCR repertoire library preparation and sequencing were carried out by different laboratories using diverse techniques. Each donor's leukapheresis produced roughly between about 0.8 and 8.9 billion PBMCs. What the authors observed across the whole study: The small number of donors limited the genetic and exposure-history diversity represented. Clonotypes shared by all four sorted-subset donors showed higher generation probabilities than non-shared clonotypes. Pairwise subsampling led to the expectation that sequencing depth would affect the degree of clonotype sharing among donors. Across a few donors, 5% to 6% of naive CD4, 3% to 3.5% of naive CD8, approximately 2.5% of memory CD4, and approximately 0.42% of memory CD8 clonotypes were shared. Naive subsets generally had larger estimated clonotype richness than memory subsets did. Sampling was limited to blood, and TCR repertoires in tissue likely differ from TCR repertoires in blood. Even with the large sequencing depth, rarefaction of the sorted-subset datasets indicated that sequencing was incomplete.

For CDR1 and CDR2, the germline V gene lists ENHRY and SYGVKD. V loses 4 bases of germline sequence and J loses 0 bases, and the interval between the two ends is 10 bases. The CDR3, cysteine through phenylalanine, is 14 amino acids long. The DNA shown is the 42-base CDR3, in frame from base 1. Donors were healthy HIV-negative adults with no recently reported acute infections or vaccinations. Every donor was a Caucasian adult living in Nashville, Tennessee, USA. CD8 memory samples combined magnetically selected CD45RO+ cells with CCR7-negative CD45RA+ effector memory (TemRA) cells. After blood collection by leukapheresis, PBMCs were isolated using Ficoll-Histopaque density gradient centrifugation and then cryopreserved in the vapor phase of liquid nitrogen. Purity and quantity of every magnetically sorted T cell population were checked by analytical flow cytometry. From each sorted fraction, genomic DNA was isolated and quantified by UV absorbance on a Nanodrop 2000c.

The sample was memory CD8+ T cells from PBMCs. According to the study, the label for this sample's cell subset or site signals: CD45RO+ cells pooled with CCR7-negative TemRA cells. The clonotype comes from a man between 18 and 35 years old in good health. Some clones in this sample may be carry-over from other donors' samples. The chain couples TRBV10-3 to TRBJ2-7; TRBD2 is perhaps the D gene, given 6 matching bases. The DNA sequence is given as TGTGCCATCAGTGGTTTAGCGGACTCCTACGAGCAGTACTTC. Its protein product is CAISGLADSYEQYF.